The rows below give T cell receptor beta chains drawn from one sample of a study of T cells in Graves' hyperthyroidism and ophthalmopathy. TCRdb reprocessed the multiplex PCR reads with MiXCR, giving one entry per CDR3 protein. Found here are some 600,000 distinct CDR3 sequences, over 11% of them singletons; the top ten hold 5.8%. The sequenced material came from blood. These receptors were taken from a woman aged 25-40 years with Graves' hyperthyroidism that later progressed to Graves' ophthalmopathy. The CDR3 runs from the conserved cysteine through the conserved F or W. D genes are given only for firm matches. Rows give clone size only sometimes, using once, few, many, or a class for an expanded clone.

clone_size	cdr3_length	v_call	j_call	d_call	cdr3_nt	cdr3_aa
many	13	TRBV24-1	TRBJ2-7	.	TGTGCCACCAGTGAGGGGGCAGACTACGAGCAGTACTTC	CATSEGADYEQYF
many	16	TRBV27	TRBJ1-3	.	TGTGCCAGCAGTTTATTAAATCGGGACTCTGGAAACACCATATATTTT	CASSLLNRDSGNTIYF
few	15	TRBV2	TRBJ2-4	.	TGTGCCAGCACGAGGGAGGCCGGGGCCAAAAACATTCAGTACTTC	CASTREAGAKNIQYF
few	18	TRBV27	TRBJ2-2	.	TGTGCCAGCAGTTCAGGTCTAGCGATCCCCCAGCCACCCGGGGAGCTGTTTTTT	CASSSGLAIPQPPGELFF
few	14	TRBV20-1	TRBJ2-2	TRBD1	TGCAGTGCTCGCTACAGGGGTAACACCGGGGAGCTGTTTTTT	CSARYRGNTGELFF
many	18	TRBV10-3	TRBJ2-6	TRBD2	TGTGCCATCAGTGGGACTAGCGGGAAACTCTCTGGGGCCAACGTCCTGACTTTC	CAISGTSGKLSGANVLTF
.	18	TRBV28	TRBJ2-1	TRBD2	TGTGCCAGCAGCCAACGTCGTCCTAGCGGCTTGCCTTACAATGAGCAGTTCTTC	CASSQRRPSGLPYNEQFF
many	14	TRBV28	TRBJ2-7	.	TGTGCCAGCAGTTTTGTCCCCAGCTCCTACGAGCAGTACTTC	CASSFVPSSYEQYF
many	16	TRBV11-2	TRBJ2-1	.	TGTGCCAGCAGCTTAGATGGGACGGGAGTTCCCGATGAGCAGTTCTTC	CASSLDGTGVPDEQFF
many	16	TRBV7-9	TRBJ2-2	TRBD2	TGTGCCAGCAGCCCAGGACTAGCGGGATACACCGGGGAGCTGTTTTTT	CASSPGLAGYTGELFF
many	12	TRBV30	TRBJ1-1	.	TGTGCCTGGAGTGATGGGAAGACTGAAGCTTTCTTT	CAWSDGKTEAFF
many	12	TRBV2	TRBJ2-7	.	TGTGCCAGCGGGGGGGGCGTTGGAGAGCAGTACTTC	CASGGGVGEQYF
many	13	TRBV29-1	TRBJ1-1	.	TGCAGCGTTGAACAGGGGCAGAACACTGAAGCTTTCTTT	CSVEQGQNTEAFF
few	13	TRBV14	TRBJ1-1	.	TGTGCCAGCAGCCACCTTGGAGGGGATGAAGCTTTCTTT	CASSHLGGDEAFF
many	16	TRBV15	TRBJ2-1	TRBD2	TGTGCCACCAGCAGAGATTTTACTAGCGGGAGGGCTGAGCAGTTCTTC	CATSRDFTSGRAEQFF
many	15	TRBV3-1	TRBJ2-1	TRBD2	TGTGCCAGCAGCCAAACACTAGCGGGAAACAATGAGCAGTTCTTC	CASSQTLAGNNEQFF
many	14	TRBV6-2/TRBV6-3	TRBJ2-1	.	TGTGCCAGCAGTTTTCGAGTGTCGGGAAATGAGCAGTTCTTC	CASSFRVSGNEQFF
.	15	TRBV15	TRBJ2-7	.	TGTGCCACCAGCAGAGAACTCCCCCAAGGCTACGAGCAGTACTTC	CATSRELPQGYEQYF
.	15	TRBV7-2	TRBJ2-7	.	TGTGCCTGCAGCTTAAATCAGGGTTCAGCTTACGAGCAGTACTTC	CACSLNQGSAYEQYF
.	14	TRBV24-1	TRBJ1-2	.	TGTGCCACCAGTGCCGGGCAGGGGATGACTCTTCACACCTTC	CATSAGQGMTLHTF
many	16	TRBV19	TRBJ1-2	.	TGTGCCAGTAGTCTGAGGACCGGAGTCCTAAACTATGGCTACACCTTC	CASSLRTGVLNYGYTF
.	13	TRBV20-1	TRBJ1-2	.	TGCAGTGCTAGAGAGGCGGGTAACTATGGCTACACCTTC	CSAREAGNYGYTF
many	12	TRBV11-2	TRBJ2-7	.	TGTGCCAGCAGACCGGACCTCTACGAGCAGTACTTC	CASRPDLYEQYF
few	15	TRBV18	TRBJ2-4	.	TGTGCCAGCTCACACAGTGACCTAGACAAAAACATTCAGTACTTC	CASSHSDLDKNIQYF
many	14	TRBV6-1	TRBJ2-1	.	TGTGCCAGCAGCGGGGGGCGGTTCTACGATGAGCAGTTCTTC	CASSGGRFYDEQFF
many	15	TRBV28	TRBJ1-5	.	TGTGCCAGCAGTTTCGGGTACGGTGACAATCAGCCCCAGCATTTT	CASSFGYGDNQPQHF
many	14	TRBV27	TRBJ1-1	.	TGTGCCAGCAGGCGTGGGGTTCTGAACACTGAAGCTTTCTTT	CASRRGVLNTEAFF
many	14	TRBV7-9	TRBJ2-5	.	TGTGCCAGCAGACCGAACCACGGGGAAGAGACCCAGTACTTC	CASRPNHGEETQYF
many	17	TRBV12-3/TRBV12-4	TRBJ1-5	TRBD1	TGTGCCAGCAGTTCGGGGACAGGGTCATGGAGCAATCAGCCCCAGCATTTT	CASSSGTGSWSNQPQHF
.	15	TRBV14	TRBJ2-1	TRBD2	TGTGCCAGCAGGGCTAGCGGGCCCCCGTACAATGAGCAGTTCTTC	CASRASGPPYNEQFF
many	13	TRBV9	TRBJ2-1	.	TGTGCCAGCAGCCGCGAGGGAGGAGGTGAGCAGTTCTTC	CASSREGGGEQFF
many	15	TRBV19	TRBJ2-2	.	TGTGCCAGTACCCATGGGGACTCGAACACCGGGGAGCTGTTTTTT	CASTHGDSNTGELFF
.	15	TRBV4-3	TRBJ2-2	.	TGCGCCAGCAGCTCTCGGGGGTGGGACACCGGGGAGCTGTTTTTT	CASSSRGWDTGELFF
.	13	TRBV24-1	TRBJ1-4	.	TGTGCCACCAGTGACCAGGATCGGGGAAAACTGTTTTTT	CATSDQDRGKLFF
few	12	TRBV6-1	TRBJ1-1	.	TGTGCCAGCAGTCTCCTGGGCCACGGAGCTTTCTTT	CASSLLGHGAFF
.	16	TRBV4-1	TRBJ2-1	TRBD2	TGCGCCAGCAGCCAAGTTCTGGCGGGAGACAACAATGAGCAGTTCTTC	CASSQVLAGDNNEQFF
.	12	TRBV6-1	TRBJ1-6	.	TGTGCCAGCAAATACAGCAACTCACCCCTCCACTTT	CASKYSNSPLHF
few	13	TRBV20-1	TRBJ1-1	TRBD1	TGCAGTGCTAGTCCAGGGGGAGACACTGAAGCTTTCTTT	CSASPGGDTEAFF
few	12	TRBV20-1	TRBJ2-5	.	TGCAGTGCCAGACGGCAGGGGGAGACCCAGTACTTC	CSARRQGETQYF
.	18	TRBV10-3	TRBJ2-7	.	TGTGCCATCAGTGGGATAGGAACAGGGAGCGTATGGTCCTACGAGCAGTACTTC	CAISGIGTGSVWSYEQYF
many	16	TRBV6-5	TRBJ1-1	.	TGTGCCAGCAGCCACATAGGGAGGAATGATAACACTGAAGCTTTCTTT	CASSHIGRNDNTEAFF
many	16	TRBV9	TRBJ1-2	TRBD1	TGTGCCAGCAGCGGGGCCGGACAGGCTTTAGACTATGGCTACACCTTC	CASSGAGQALDYGYTF
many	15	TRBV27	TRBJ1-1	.	TGTGCCAGCACCAGCATAGGGGGATACAACACTGAAGCTTTCTTT	CASTSIGGYNTEAFF
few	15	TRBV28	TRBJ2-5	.	TGTGCCAGCAGTGGCCGGGACGGAAACCAAGAGACCCAGTACTTC	CASSGRDGNQETQYF
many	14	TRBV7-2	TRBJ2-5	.	TGTGCCAGCAGCGGCAATCGGGGCCAAGAGACCCAGTACTTC	CASSGNRGQETQYF
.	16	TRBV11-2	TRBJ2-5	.	TGTGCCAGCAGCCCCCAGGGGTTCGCGGGCCAAGAGACCCAGTACTTC	CASSPQGFAGQETQYF
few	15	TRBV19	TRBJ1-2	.	TGTGCCAGTAGTATAGATGTGAAAGGGAGCTATGGCTACACCTTC	CASSIDVKGSYGYTF
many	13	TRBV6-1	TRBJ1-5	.	TGTGCCAGTAGATCGACAGGCAATCAGCCCCAGCATTTT	CASRSTGNQPQHF
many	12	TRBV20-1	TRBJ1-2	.	TGCAGTGCTAGATCCCCCTACTATGGCTACACCTTC	CSARSPYYGYTF
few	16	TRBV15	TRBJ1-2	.	TGTACCACCAGCAGAGACCTCGTGGAGGGGAACTATGGCTACACCTTC	CTTSRDLVEGNYGYTF
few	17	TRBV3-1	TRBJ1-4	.	TGTGCCAGCAGCCAAGTTCATGCGGGGGAGCTAAATGAAAAACTGTTTTTT	CASSQVHAGELNEKLFF
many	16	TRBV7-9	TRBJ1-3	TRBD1	TGTGCCAGCAGCAGTACGGGACAGAGCTCTGGAAACACCATATATTTT	CASSSTGQSSGNTIYF